This passage covers 5 T cell receptor beta chains from one sample sequenced in a study of early T cells in non-severe SARS-CoV-2 infection. TCRdb reprocessed the 5' RACE reads with MiXCR, giving one entry per CDR3 protein. This table has roughly 83,000 distinct CDR3 sequences, roughly 12% appearing once. The specimen comprised whole blood, sampled at baseline. Receptors were obtained from an adult who was a healthcare worker with PCR-confirmed SARS-CoV-2 infection or an uninfected control (not recorded which).

This clonotype was seen many times. The genes are TRBV12-3 or TRBV12-4 and TRBJ2-1, with 9 bases fitting TRBD1. V shed 7 bases, J shed 10 bases, and the junction held 17 bases outside the gene matches. CDR3 length: 16 residues. CDR3 protein: CASTNLDRGDNEEQFF. CDR3 DNA: TGTGCCAGCACCAACCTAGACAGGGGGGATAATGAGGAGCAGTTCTTC.

As for this clonotype: The junction shows a germline mismatch at one end, possibly a read error. This CDR3 is CATSPPLYRSYNEQFF. The CDR3 DNA reads as TGTGCCACCAGTCCCCCTCTCTACCGCTCCTACAATGAGCAGTTCTTC. V usage is TRBV6-2 or TRBV6-3 and J usage is TRBJ2-1; D is unclear. The CDR3 loop spans 16 amino acids. Germline V lookup: CDR1 MNHEY, CDR2 SVGEGT.

This clonotype was counted a few times. The chain carries TRBV29-1 and TRBJ1-6; no clear D. Trimming cost V 7 bases and J 7 bases, with 17 bases left between them. CDR3 size: 14 residues. Germline V gives CDR1 SQVTM, CDR2 ANQGSEA. This CDR3 is CSAGSGVKNSPLHF. CDR3 in DNA: TGCAGCGCTGGGAGCGGCGTGAAAAATTCACCCCTCCACTTT.

A few counts support this clonotype. The gene calls are TRBV11-2 and TRBJ2-5, with D unclear. The CDR3 has 11 amino acids. Per germline, CDR1 SGHAT and CDR2 FQNNGV. Trimming shortened V by 6 bases and J by 3 bases, and 5 bases separated the two germline ends. CDR3 DNA sequence: TGTGCCAGCAGGCTTAAAGAGACCCAGTACTTC. Residues: CASRLKETQYF.

Turning to this clonotype: The junction differs from germline at one of its ends, possibly a read error. V and J are TRBV7-7 and TRBJ2-5; 8 nucleotides line up with TRBD1. The CDR3 covers 12 residues. CDR1 and CDR2 from the germline V gene are SSHAT and FNYEAQ (reference sequence). The CDR3, as DNA: TGTGCTAGCAGCCCGGACAGGGTGATTCGTCACTTC. Translation gives CASSPDRVIRHF.